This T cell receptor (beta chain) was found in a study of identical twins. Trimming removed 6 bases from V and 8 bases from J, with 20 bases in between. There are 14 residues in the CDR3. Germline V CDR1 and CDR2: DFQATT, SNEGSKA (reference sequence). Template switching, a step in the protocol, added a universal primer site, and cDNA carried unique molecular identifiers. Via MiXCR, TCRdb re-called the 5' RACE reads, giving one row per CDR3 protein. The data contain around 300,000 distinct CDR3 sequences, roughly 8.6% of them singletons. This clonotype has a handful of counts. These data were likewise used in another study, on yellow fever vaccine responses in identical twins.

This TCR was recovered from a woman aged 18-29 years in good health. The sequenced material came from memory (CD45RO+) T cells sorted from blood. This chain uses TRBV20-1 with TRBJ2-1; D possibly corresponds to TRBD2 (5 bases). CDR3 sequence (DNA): TGCAGTGCCCTCGCTCTTGGGGAGAAGTATGAGCAGTTCTTC. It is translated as CSALALGEKYEQFF.